What follows are 9 T cell receptor beta chains derived from one specimen sequenced in a study of T-cell memory formation after mild COVID-19. TCRdb itself ran the 5' RACE reads through MiXCR, one entry per CDR3 protein. The sample has around 390,000 distinct CDR3 sequences; 16% are singletons. What was sequenced was PBMCs or a T cell subset sorted from them (not recorded which). Receptors were obtained from a man aged 18 to 29 who had mild COVID-19 (a few samples of this study predate the infection). Cell type and time point are not known.

This chain uses TRBV7-2 with TRBJ2-1; a weak D match, TRBD2 (5 bases). Germline V gene data show CDR1 as SGHTA and CDR2 as FQGNSA. The V and J ends lost 3 bases and 8 bases respectively, with 23 bases between them. The CDR3 has 17 amino acids. The CDR3 sequence is CASSFVATARRVDEQFF. The DNA for the CDR3 is TGTGCCAGCAGCTTCGTGGCTACCGCCCGGCGGGTGGATGAGCAGTTCTTC.

This clonotype was recorded many times. This chain connects TRBV6-5 to TRBJ1-1; no definite D call. This CDR3 is 13 amino acids long. V dropped 5 bases and J dropped 0 bases, with 7 bases sitting between them. Germline CDR1 and CDR2: MNHEY and SVGAGI. The CDR3 loop is CASSHHLNTEAFF. In nucleotides, the CDR3 is TGTGCCAGCAGTCACCACTTGAACACTGAAGCTTTCTTT.

This clonotype has just a few counts. The chain carries TRBV20-1 and TRBJ2-1, with TRBD2 identical over 8 bases. There are 16 residues in the CDR3. V was pared by 6 bases and J by 1 base, with 11 bases of the junction left unmatched. Germline CDR1 and CDR2: DFQATT and SNEGSKA (reference sequence). The CDR3 region has the DNA TGCAGTGCCCCCGTTTATCGGGGGGGGTCCTACAATGAGCAGTTCTTC. Translation: CSAPVYRGGSYNEQFF.

The V gene is TRBV6-5, the J gene TRBJ1-2; the D gene is possibly TRBD1 (6 bases). Per germline, CDR1 MNHEY and CDR2 SVGAGI. CDR3 length equals 14 residues. The V gene lost 4 bases and the J gene lost 8 bases, with 17 bases spanning the gap. CDR3 DNA: TGTGCCAGCAGTTTACCCGACAGGCGATGGGGCTACACCTTC. Its protein product is CASSLPDRRWGYTF.

V usage is TRBV5-1 and J usage is TRBJ2-3, with 7 bases that match TRBD1. Germline CDR1 and CDR2: SGHRS and YFSETQ. J gave up 6 bases and V 4 bases, and 8 bases lay outside the gene matches. CDR3 length: 14 residues. Here the CDR3 reads CASSLGQVGDTQYF. CDR3 coding DNA: TGCGCCAGCAGCCTAGGACAGGTTGGGGATACGCAGTATTTT.

CDR3 nucleotides: TGCGCCAGCAGCTTTAAAAGCGCCGGGGAGCTGTTTTTT. Protein sequence: CASSFKSAGELFF. The chain couples TRBV5-1 to TRBJ2-2; unclear D gene. The CDR3 covers 13 residues. Between the trimmed V and J ends, which lost 2 bases and 6 bases, there was a span of 8 bases. From germline, CDR1 is SGHRS and CDR2 YFSETQ.

This clonotype has more than one count but fewer than ten. The chain couples TRBV7-2 to TRBJ2-5, with D perhaps TRBD1 (6 bases). Per the germline V gene, CDR1 is SGHTA and CDR2 is FQGNSA. V gave up 5 bases and J gave up 5 bases, with 15 bases separating them. The length of the CDR3 is 14 residues. The CDR3, as DNA: TGTGCCAGCAGCGGTTCAGGGGTACTGGAGACCCAGTACTTC. Translated, it gives CASSGSGVLETQYF.

The chain combines TRBV5-5 with TRBJ1-6, with D unresolved. Trimming took off 2 bases at V and 8 bases at J, with 11 bases between the two ends. The length of the CDR3 is 14 residues. The germline CDR1 and CDR2 sequences are SGHKS and YYEKEE (reference sequence). CDR3 DNA: TGTGCCAGCAGCTTTTCGGGGTGGGATTCACCCCTCCACTTT. This encodes CASSFSGWDSPLHF.

A few counts support this clonotype. The chain recombines TRBV12-3 or TRBV12-4 with TRBJ1-2; D possibly corresponds to TRBD1 (5 bases). The CDR3 loop spans 13 amino acids. The ends were cut back, 4 bases at V and 4 bases at J, with 10 bases in the middle. The DNA for the CDR3 is TGTGCCAGCAGTTACGACAGCACCTATGGCTACACCTTC. It is translated as CASSYDSTYGYTF.